This T cell receptor beta chain was documented in a study of spatial heterogeneity in lung cancer. Whole-study context: Matched bulk RNA-seq yielded a T cell module score, and TCR transcript counts in tumor regions correlated strongly with that score. TCR and UMI combinations that were unique each appeared, on average, more than ten times in raw reads. Study-level findings and limits: Counts that tracked tumor mutation counts were those of expanded intratumoral alpha and beta TCRs.

Germline CDR1 and CDR2: DFQATT and SNEGSKA (reference sequence). This CDR3 has 15 residues. The V end lost 1 base, the J end lost 0 bases, and 7 bases lay between the germline ends. Specified time point: sample taken at primary tumor resection. Whole RNA came from tumor, nontumor lung or frozen PBMC and was sequenced without being sorted. TCRdb reprocessed the 5' RACE reads via MiXCR and lists one record per CDR3 protein. The repertoire includes around 12,000 distinct CDR3 sequences, 4.5% to 6.5% of them detected once, and about 35% sits in the top ten. In regard to this clonotype: Its antigen is currently unknown.

The receptor's source is a male donor with early-stage non-small cell lung cancer. This specimen was lung tumor tissue, taken at surgery. V is TRBV20-1 and J is TRBJ1-6; D gene ambiguous. The CDR3 DNA follows: TGCAGTGCTAGAGTCCGGAGCTCCTATAATTCACCCCTCCACTTT. Translation: CSARVRSSYNSPLHF.